The present T cell receptor (beta chain) was sequenced within a study of OX40 agonist ivuxolimab in advanced cancers. Germline trimming cut 4 bases from V and 3 bases from J; bases unmatched to any gene: 7. CDR3 length: 16 amino acids. CDR1 and CDR2 from the germline V gene are WSHSY and SAAADI. Overall study findings and caveats: CD4+ and CD8+ blood T cells expanded clonally by week 6 at 0.1 to 3.0 mg/kg.

Only in-frame clones appear in the TCRdb table, and some are missing; sequencing was by immunoSEQ multiplex PCR. The sample gives fewer than 110,000 clones, 75% to 95% of which show up once; about 1.2% is in the top ten. Points on this clone: Its antigen is not identified.

This sample comprised CD4+ or CD8+ T cells sorted from blood, obtained in a trial of the OX40 agonist ivuxolimab. The rearrangement joins TRBV10-2 to TRBJ1-5, with TRBD1 identical over 9 bases. The clonotype was recovered from an adult with an advanced solid tumor such as melanoma, head and neck, liver or kidney cancer. The CDR3 spells CASSGGDRAINQPQHF. CDR3 bases: TGCGCCAGCAGTGGGGGGGACAGGGCAATCAATCAGCCCCAGCATTTT.